This record looks at one TCR beta chain sequence and its context. This record comes from a study of blood T cell repertoires in COVID-19. TCRdb keeps only in-frame clones here, not all; method: immunoSEQ multiplex PCR. The sample has 300,000 to 400,000 clones; around nine tenths are singletons. This CDR3 has 16 amino acids. The V gene end was trimmed by 4 bases and the J gene end by 3 bases; junction bases not matched to a gene: 12. The germline CDR1 and CDR2 sequences are SGHRS and YFSETQ. This receptor was obtained from a woman in her seventies with COVID-19, enrolled during active disease. The chain uses TRBV5-1 and TRBJ1-2; 7 bases agree with TRBD1. Sequencing was performed on peripheral blood. The CDR3, as DNA: TGCGCCAGCAGCCTAGAGGGTCAAAGGGGGCACTATGGCTACACCTTC. It yields the protein CASSLEGQRGHYGYTF. The full variable domain, in which reference TRBV5-1 and TRBJ1-2 provide the parts outside the CDR3, is KAGVTQTPRYLIKTRGQQVTLSCSPISGHRSVSWYQQTPGQGLQFLFEYFSETQRNKGNFPGRFSGRQFSNSRSEMNVSTLELGDSALYLCASSLEGQRGHYGYTFGSGTRLTVV.